This record looks at one T cell receptor beta chain sequence and its context. Its antigen remains unknown. This CDR3 is 17 amino acids long. Looked up from germline, CDR1 is MNHEY and CDR2 is SVGEGT. Trimming pared 2 bases from V and 2 bases from J, leaving 19 bases between. PBMCs stemmed from 8.5 to 10 ml fresh peripheral blood. The data belong to a study of T cells in Graves' hyperthyroidism and ophthalmopathy. About the study: Staff took peripheral blood when the initial diagnosis was made, before any treatment began. Study-wide results and caveats: In the blood, most expanded thyroid clonotypes above 0.001 appeared as well.

Amplified TCR beta CDR3 regions derived from RNA transcripts. TCR CDR3 underwent first-round RT-PCR with the HTBI primer set. One entry per CDR3 protein, called by TCRdb with MiXCR from the multiplex PCR reads. The sample consists of approximately 600,000 distinct CDR3 sequences, less than 25% of them appearing once. The TCR originated in a man under 40 with Graves' ophthalmopathy. Material: blood. The chain links TRBV6-2 or TRBV6-3 to TRBJ2-7, with D possibly TRBD2 on 6 matching bases. The CDR3 region has the DNA TGTGCCAGCAGTTACACCCTAATTCGGACTACTCCCTACGAGCAGTACTTC. It specifies CASSYTLIRTTPYEQYF.